One and the same sample provided the 18 T cell receptor beta chains below, sequenced in a study of blood T cells in healthy people across ages. The second PCR ran roughly 6 to 11 cycles with a sample-barcoded 5' primer and J-beta primers. TCRdb analysed the 5' RACE reads with MiXCR anew, one entry per CDR3 protein. Seen here are about 1 million distinct CDR3 sequences, about 23% observed once, and the top ten hold around 0.75%. These data were also reused for a study on T cells of mothers and their children.

The specimen sequenced was blood. Source of these receptors: a girl aged 2-10 years in good health.

The sample holds a few counts of this clonotype. V is TRBV2 and J is TRBJ2-7, with 9 bases fitting TRBD2. Germline V gene sequence: CDR1 SNHLY, CDR2 FYNNEI. The CDR3 covers 14 residues. Germline trimming cut 3 bases from V and 3 bases from J; bases unmatched to any gene: 3. The CDR3 nucleotides are TGTGCCAGCAGTGATAGCGGGGGCCACTACGAGCAGTACTTC. Amino acids: CASSDSGGHYEQYF.

Here the CDR3 DNA reads TGTGCCAGCAGTTACGGCGGGGGAAACTATGGCTACACCTTC. As protein: CASSYGGGNYGYTF. The chain links TRBV7-6 to TRBJ1-2; TRBD1 might be the D (5 bases). There are 14 residues in the CDR3. Germline CDR1 is SGHVS and CDR2 is FNYEAQ. V was shortened by 6 bases and J by 2 bases, with 13 bases between the two germline ends. The full variable domain, completed using reference TRBV7-6 and TRBJ1-2, is GAGVSQSPRYKVTKRGQDVALRCDPISGHVSLYWYRQALGQGPEFLTYFNYEAQQDKSGLPNDRFSAERPEGSISTLTIQRTEQRDSAMYRCASSYGGGNYGYTFGSGTRLTVV.

This clonotype was detected only a few times. V gene TRBV2 combines with J gene TRBJ1-2; D not resolved. V lost 3 bases to trimming and J lost 6 bases, with 8 bases between them. The CDR3 consists of 12 residues. Germline lookup yields CDR1 SNHLY and CDR2 FYNNEI. The CDR3 nucleotides read TGTGCCAGCAGTGAGGCAGATCATGGCTACACCTTC. Amino acid sequence: CASSEADHGYTF.

The chain links TRBV19 to TRBJ1-5, with TRBD1 identical over 9 bases. CDR1 is LNHDA, CDR2 SQIVND, per germline (reference sequence). CDR3 length: 14 amino acids. V gave up 5 bases and J gave up 6 bases; unmatched junction bases: 5. Here the CDR3 reads CASSYTGGVQPQHF. CDR3 nucleotide sequence: TGTGCCAGTAGTTATACAGGGGGCGTTCAGCCCCAGCATTTT.

At least ten counts were recorded for this clonotype. The V gene is TRBV7-9, the J gene TRBJ2-5; the D gene could be TRBD1 or TRBD2 (6 bases each). Germline values: CDR1 SEHNR, CDR2 FQNEAQ (reference sequence). The V gene lost 2 bases and the J gene lost 4 bases, with 20 bases spanning the gap. The CDR3 is 17 amino acids. This chain's CDR3 is CASSLLLEGQNRETQYF. The CDR3 DNA follows: TGTGCCAGCAGCTTACTGCTGGAGGGACAAAACAGAGAGACCCAGTACTTC.

The chain has TRBV6-2 or TRBV6-3 and TRBJ2-2, with D tentatively TRBD2 (6 bases). The V end lost 7 bases, the J end lost 0 bases, and 15 bases lay between the germline ends. Germline V lookup: CDR1 MNHEY, CDR2 SVGEGT. The CDR3 is 16 residues long. The CDR3 here is CASTGTGTANTGELFF. The CDR3 nucleotides are TGTGCCAGCACCGGCACCGGGACTGCGAACACCGGGGAGCTGTTTTTT.

The V and J genes are TRBV20-1 and TRBJ1-5; D gene uncertain. The CDR3 extends over 12 amino acids. The germline gives CDR1 DFQATT, CDR2 SNEGSKA (reference sequence). Trimming took 2 bases from V and 3 from J, leaving 5 bases between them. DNA for the CDR3: TGCAGTGCTAGACGAAACAATCAGCCCCAGCATTTT. As protein: CSARRNNQPQHF.

This clonotype has more than one count but fewer than ten. The CDR3 DNA follows: TGCGCCAGCAACCCCCTAGCGGGAGGGCCGGGAGACAATGAGCAGTTCTTC. Translation: CASNPLAGGPGDNEQFF. This chain uses TRBV5-1 with TRBJ2-1; 12 nucleotides align to TRBD2. The CDR3 consists of 17 residues. The V segment lost 6 bases and the J segment 5 bases; nucleotides outside the gene matches: 12. Germline-derived CDR1 and CDR2 are SGHRS and YFSETQ.

This clonotype was detected only a few times. V is TRBV7-9 and J is TRBJ1-1, with unresolved D. From germline, CDR1 is SEHNR and CDR2 FQNEAQ (reference sequence). V was trimmed by 4 bases and J by 1 base, leaving 13 bases between them. This CDR3 has 15 residues. CDR3 nucleotide sequence: TGTGCCAGCAGCTCAAGAGGCCCAGAGAACACTGAAGCTTTCTTT. Translation: CASSSRGPENTEAFF. The variable domain in full, with the rest retrieved from reference TRBV7-9 and TRBJ1-1, is DTGVSQNPRHKITKRGQNVTFRCDPISEHNRLYWYRQTLGQGPEFLTYFQNEAQLEKSRLLSDRFSAERPKGSFSTLEIQRTEQGDSAMYLCASSSRGPENTEAFFGQGTRLTVV.

The chain is built from TRBV18 and TRBJ1-1, with 10 bases matching TRBD1. The CDR3 contains 14 residues. V dropped 2 bases and J dropped 3; count of bases not matched to a gene: 0. From germline, CDR1 is KGHSH and CDR2 LQKENI. This CDR3 is CASSPGTGDTEAFF. The CDR3, as DNA: TGTGCCAGCTCACCAGGGACAGGGGACACTGAAGCTTTCTTT.

The CDR3: CASRVFRGFYEQYF. CDR3 DNA: TGTGCCAGCAGGGTTTTCAGAGGGTTCTACGAGCAGTACTTC. The chain employs TRBV6-1 and TRBJ2-5, with D possibly matching TRBD2 (5 bases). The end of the DNA aligns better with TRBJ2-7, so the J call may be wrong. The germline V gene has CDR1 MNHNS and CDR2 SASEGT. The CDR3 sequence is 14 residues long.

This clonotype was observed a handful of times. This chain links TRBV20-1 with TRBJ2-7; D ambiguous. This CDR3 spans 13 amino acids. V was shortened by 3 bases and J by 1 base, with 10 bases between the two germline ends. Germline V CDR1 and CDR2: DFQATT, SNEGSKA (reference sequence). CDR3: CSASGGSSYEQYF. The CDR3 DNA is TGCAGTGCTAGTGGCGGTTCATCCTACGAGCAGTACTTC.

This clonotype occurred a few times. The chain has TRBV28 and TRBJ1-1; possibly TRBD1 for D (5 bases). Deletions cut 3 bases from V and 2 bases from J, with 13 bases between. The germline gives CDR1 MDHEN, CDR2 SYDVKM. CDR3 length: 15 residues. The CDR3 region is CASSFPPGQNTEAFF. In DNA form, the CDR3 reads TGTGCCAGCAGTTTCCCCCCCGGACAAAACACTGAAGCTTTCTTT. The full variable domain, in which reference TRBV28 and TRBJ1-1 provide the parts outside the CDR3, is DVKVTQSSRYLVKRTGEKVFLECVQDMDHENMFWYRQDPGLGLRLIYFSYDVKMKEKGDIPEGYSVSREKKERFSLILESASTNQTSMYLCASSFPPGQNTEAFFGQGTRLTVV.

The chain combines TRBV20-1 with TRBJ2-3; perhaps TRBD2 as D (6 bases). The CDR3 covers 14 residues. V lost 0 bases and J 2 bases, leaving 9 bases between the germline ends. From germline, CDR1 is DFQATT and CDR2 SNEGSKA (reference sequence). Written as DNA, the CDR3 is TGCAGTGCTAGAGATGGGGACTTCACAGATACGCAGTATTTT. This codes for CSARDGDFTDTQYF.

This clonotype was detected only a few times. The V call is TRBV12-3 or TRBV12-4, the J call TRBJ2-1, with 8 positions matching TRBD1. The J segment lost 4 bases and the V segment lost 2 bases, leaving 7 bases of the junction unmatched. The CDR3 has 16 amino acids. DNA of the CDR3: TGTGCCAGCAGTTTACGGACAGGGCCAATTTACAATGAGCAGTTCTTC. Amino acids: CASSLRTGPIYNEQFF.

The chain links TRBV5-1 to TRBJ2-3, with a tentative D call TRBD2 (6 bases). V was clipped by 6 bases and J by 6 bases, with 17 bases between them. The CDR3 consists of 14 residues. Per germline, CDR1 SGHRS and CDR2 YFSETQ. The CDR3 DNA reads TGCGCCAGCACCGGGACTCCACCTGTTGATACGCAGTATTTT. The encoded protein is CASTGTPPVDTQYF.

Concerning this clonotype itself: At one boundary the junction diverges from the germline segment, which might be a read error. CDR3 loop: CASTPGLAEETLYF. In nucleotides, the CDR3 is TGTGCCAGCACCCCCGGGCTAGCGGAAGAGACCCTGTACTTC. The chain joins TRBV25-1 to TRBJ2-5; 7 bases align to TRBD2. CDR1 is MGHDK and CDR2 is SYGVNS in the germline V gene. The CDR3 runs 14 residues.

Here the CDR3 DNA reads TGCAGCGTTGAAGGGGCCATACTTTACAATGAGCAGTTCTTC. Translating gives CSVEGAILYNEQFF. The chain uses TRBV29-1 and TRBJ2-1; D not certain. V lost 1 base, J lost 4 bases, and 11 bases lay in between. Germline CDR1 is SQVTM and CDR2 is ANQGSEA. This CDR3 has 14 residues.